This record covers a single T cell receptor (beta chain). Antigen unknown. PCR primers comprised 60 Vbeta and 13 Jbeta primers. Profiling relied on immunoSEQ multiplex PCR, and the TCRdb table lists in-frame clones only, not all of them. The table lists 75,000 to 95,000 clones. This entry comes from a study of cytomegalovirus exposure and HLA in healthy donors. Across the study: An earlier analysis identified 120 million or so unique TCR beta sequences in approximately 170 million T cells. The study, taken as a whole, reports: Most TCR beta V segments were productive about 87% or about 30% of the time in an earlier analysis.

The CDR3 totals 15 residues. Trimming stripped 6 bases from V and 2 bases from J, with 15 bases between. The V gene's germline CDR1 is MDHEN and CDR2 SYDVKM. J is TRBJ2-3 and V is TRBV28; the D gene is possibly TRBD1 (5 bases). Sequencing was carried out using PBMCs. The source of this sequence is a girl under 18 in good health and CMV-seropositive. This chain's CDR3 is CASSRMTRDTDTQYF. The CDR3, as DNA: TGTGCCAGCAGCCGGATGACCAGGGACACAGATACGCAGTATTTT.